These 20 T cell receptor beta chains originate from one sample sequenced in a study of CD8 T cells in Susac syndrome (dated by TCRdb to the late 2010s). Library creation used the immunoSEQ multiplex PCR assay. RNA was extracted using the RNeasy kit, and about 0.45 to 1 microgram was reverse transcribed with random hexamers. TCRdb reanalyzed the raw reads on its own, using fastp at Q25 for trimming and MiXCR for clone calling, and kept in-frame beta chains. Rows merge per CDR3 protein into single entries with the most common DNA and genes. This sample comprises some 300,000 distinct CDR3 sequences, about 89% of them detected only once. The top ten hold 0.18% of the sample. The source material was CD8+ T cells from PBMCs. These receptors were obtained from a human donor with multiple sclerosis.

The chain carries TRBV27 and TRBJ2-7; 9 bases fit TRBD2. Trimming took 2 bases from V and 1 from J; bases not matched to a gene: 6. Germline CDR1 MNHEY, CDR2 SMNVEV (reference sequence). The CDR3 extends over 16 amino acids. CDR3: CASSLLGSGGSYEQYF. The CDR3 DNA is TGTGCCAGCAGTTTACTGGGTAGCGGGGGTTCCTACGAGCAGTACTTC.

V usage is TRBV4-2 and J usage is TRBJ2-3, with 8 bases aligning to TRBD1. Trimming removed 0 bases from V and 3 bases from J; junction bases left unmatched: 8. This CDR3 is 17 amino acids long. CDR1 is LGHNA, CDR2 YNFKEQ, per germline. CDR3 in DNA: TGTGCCAGCAGCCAAGATGTTTCAGGGGGCAGAACAGATACGCAGTATTTT. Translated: CASSQDVSGGRTDTQYF.

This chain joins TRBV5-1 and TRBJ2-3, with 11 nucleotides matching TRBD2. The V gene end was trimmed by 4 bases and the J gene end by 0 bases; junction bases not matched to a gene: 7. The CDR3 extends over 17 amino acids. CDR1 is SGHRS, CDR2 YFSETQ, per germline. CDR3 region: CASSPYLAGGSTDTQYF. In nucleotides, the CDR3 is TGCGCCAGCAGCCCCTACCTAGCGGGGGGCAGCACAGATACGCAGTATTTT.

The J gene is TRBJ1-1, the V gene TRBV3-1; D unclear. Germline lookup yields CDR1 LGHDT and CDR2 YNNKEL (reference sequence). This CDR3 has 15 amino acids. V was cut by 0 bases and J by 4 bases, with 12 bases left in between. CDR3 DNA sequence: TGTGCCAGCAGCCAAGATGACCCCGGGGTCACTGAAGCTTTCTTT. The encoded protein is CASSQDDPGVTEAFF.

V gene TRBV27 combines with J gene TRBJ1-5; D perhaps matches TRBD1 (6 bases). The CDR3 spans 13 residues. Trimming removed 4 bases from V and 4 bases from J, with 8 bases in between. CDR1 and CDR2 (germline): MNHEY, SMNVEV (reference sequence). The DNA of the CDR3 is TGTGCCAGCAGTTGGGGGCGGAATCAGCCCCAGCATTTT. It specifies CASSWGRNQPQHF.

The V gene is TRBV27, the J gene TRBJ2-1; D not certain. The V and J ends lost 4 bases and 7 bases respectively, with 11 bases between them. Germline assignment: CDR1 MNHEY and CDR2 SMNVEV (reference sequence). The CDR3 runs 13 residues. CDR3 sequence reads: CASSSRVGNEQFF. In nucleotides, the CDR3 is TGTGCCAGCAGTTCACGGGTGGGAAATGAGCAGTTCTTC.

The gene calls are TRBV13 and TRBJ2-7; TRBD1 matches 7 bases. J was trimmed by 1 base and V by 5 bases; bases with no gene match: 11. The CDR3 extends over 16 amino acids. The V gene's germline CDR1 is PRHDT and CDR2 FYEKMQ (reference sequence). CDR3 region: CASSPRRTGLSYEQYF. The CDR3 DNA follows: TGTGCCAGCAGCCCCAGAAGGACAGGTCTATCCTACGAGCAGTACTTC.

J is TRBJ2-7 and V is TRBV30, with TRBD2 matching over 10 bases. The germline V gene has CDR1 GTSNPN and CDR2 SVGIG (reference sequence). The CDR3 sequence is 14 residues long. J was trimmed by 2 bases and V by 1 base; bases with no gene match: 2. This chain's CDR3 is CAWSGAGGTYEQYF. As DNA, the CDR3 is TGTGCCTGGAGTGGAGCGGGAGGGACCTACGAGCAGTACTTC. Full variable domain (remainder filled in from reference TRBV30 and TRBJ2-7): SQTIHQWPATLVQPVGSPLSLECTVEGTSNPNLYWYRQAAGRGLQLLFYSVGIGQISSEVPQNLSASRPQDRQFILSSKKLLLSDSGFYLCAWSGAGGTYEQYFGPGTRLTVT.

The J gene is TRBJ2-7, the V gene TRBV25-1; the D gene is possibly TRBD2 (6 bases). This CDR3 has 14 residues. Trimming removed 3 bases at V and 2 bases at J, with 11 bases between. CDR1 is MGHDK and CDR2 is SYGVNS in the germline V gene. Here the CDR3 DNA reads TGTGCCAGCAGTGATGGAGGGAACCCCTACGAGCAGTACTTC. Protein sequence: CASSDGGNPYEQYF.

The CDR3 nucleotides are TGCGCCAGCAGCTTCGGGGTCTCGGGAGAGACCCAGTACTTC. It specifies CASSFGVSGETQYF. The chain combines TRBV4-1 with TRBJ2-5, with D perhaps TRBD2 (5 bases). The CDR3 contains 14 residues. V was shortened by 5 bases and J by 4 bases, with 14 bases between the two germline ends. Per the germline V gene, CDR1 is MGHRA and CDR2 is YSYEKL.

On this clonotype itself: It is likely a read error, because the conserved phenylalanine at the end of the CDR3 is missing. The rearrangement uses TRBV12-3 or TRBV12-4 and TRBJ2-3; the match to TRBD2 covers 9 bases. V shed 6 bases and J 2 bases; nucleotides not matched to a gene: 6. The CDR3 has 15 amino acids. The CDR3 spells CASRATSGYTDTQYL. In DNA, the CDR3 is TGTGCCAGCAGGGCTACTAGCGGGTACACAGATACGCAGTATCTT.

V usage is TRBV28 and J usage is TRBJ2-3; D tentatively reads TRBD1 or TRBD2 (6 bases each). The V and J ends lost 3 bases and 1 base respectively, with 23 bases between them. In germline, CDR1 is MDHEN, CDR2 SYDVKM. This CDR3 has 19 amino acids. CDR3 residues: CASSFPPGAPLRGTDTQYF. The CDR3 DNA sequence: TGTGCCAGCAGTTTCCCCCCGGGGGCGCCGCTAAGAGGCACAGATACGCAGTATTTT.

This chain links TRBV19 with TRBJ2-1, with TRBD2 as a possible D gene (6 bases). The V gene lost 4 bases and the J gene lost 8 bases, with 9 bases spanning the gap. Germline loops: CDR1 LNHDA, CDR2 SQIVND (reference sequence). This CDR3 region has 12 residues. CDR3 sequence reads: CASSTGTYEQFF. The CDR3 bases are TGTGCCAGTAGTACCGGGACTTATGAGCAGTTCTTC.

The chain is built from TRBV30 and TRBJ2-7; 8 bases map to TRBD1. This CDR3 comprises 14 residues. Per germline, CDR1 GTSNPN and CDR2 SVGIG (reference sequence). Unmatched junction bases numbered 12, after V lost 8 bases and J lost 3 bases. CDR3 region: CALDGGQGLYEQYF. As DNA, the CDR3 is TGTGCCCTGGATGGTGGACAGGGCCTCTACGAGCAGTACTTC. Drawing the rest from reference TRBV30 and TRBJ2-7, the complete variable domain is SQTIHQWPATLVQPVGSPLSLECTVEGTSNPNLYWYRQAAGRGLQLLFYSVGIGQISSEVPQNLSASRPQDRQFILSSKKLLLSDSGFYLCALDGGQGLYEQYFGPGTRLTVT.

The CDR3 DNA sequence: TGTGCGACCAGCCAAGGAGTAGAGGCGGGGTGGGAGCAGTACTTC. It encodes CATSQGVEAGWEQYF. The chain recombines TRBV4-2 with TRBJ2-7, with D possibly being TRBD2 (6 bases). This CDR3 region has 15 residues. Germline V lookup: CDR1 LGHNA, CDR2 YNFKEQ.

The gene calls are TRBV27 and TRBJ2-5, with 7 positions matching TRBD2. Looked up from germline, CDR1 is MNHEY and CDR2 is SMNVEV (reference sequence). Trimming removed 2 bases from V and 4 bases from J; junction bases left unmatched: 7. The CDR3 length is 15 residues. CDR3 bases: TGTGCCAGCAGTTTAACGGGGGGAGGAAGAGAGACCCAGTACTTC. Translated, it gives CASSLTGGGRETQYF.

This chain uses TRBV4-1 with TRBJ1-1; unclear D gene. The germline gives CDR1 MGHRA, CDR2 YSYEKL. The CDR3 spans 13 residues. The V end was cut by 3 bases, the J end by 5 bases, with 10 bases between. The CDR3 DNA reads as TGCGCCAGCAGCCAGGGTGGCTTTACTGAAGCTTTCTTT. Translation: CASSQGGFTEAFF.

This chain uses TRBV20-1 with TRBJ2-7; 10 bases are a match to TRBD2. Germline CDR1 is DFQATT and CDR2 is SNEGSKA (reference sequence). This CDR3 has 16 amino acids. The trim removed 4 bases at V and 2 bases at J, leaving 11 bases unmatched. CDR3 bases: TGCAGTGCTATGACAGCGGGAGGGCCGCCTACCTACGAGCAGTACTTC. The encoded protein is CSAMTAGGPPTYEQYF.

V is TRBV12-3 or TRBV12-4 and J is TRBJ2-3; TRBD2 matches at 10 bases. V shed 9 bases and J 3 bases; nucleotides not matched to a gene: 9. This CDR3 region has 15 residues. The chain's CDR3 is CASNRGLASTDTQYF. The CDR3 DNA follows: TGTGCCAGTAATCGGGGACTAGCGAGTACAGATACGCAGTATTTT.

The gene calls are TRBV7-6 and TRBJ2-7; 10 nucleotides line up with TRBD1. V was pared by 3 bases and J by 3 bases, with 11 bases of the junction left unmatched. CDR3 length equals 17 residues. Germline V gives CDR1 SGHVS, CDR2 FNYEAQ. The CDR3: CASSFTETGGWDYEQYF. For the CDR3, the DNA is TGTGCCAGCAGCTTCACCGAGACAGGGGGCTGGGACTACGAGCAGTACTTC.